This T cell receptor beta chain was sequenced for a study of cytomegalovirus exposure and HLA in healthy donors. General observations from the study: Roughly uniform sequencing depth across donors was assumed, possibly incorrectly. The authors listed about 170 TCR beta chains as cytomegalovirus-associated. For most TCR sequences rarity was the rule, although some public TCRs occurred in many donors.

PCR amplification relied on 60 Vbeta primers (plus 13 Jbeta primers). This table comes from immunoSEQ multiplex PCR, and its TCRdb copy is limited to in-frame clones, with some not included. Of roughly 120,000 clones listed, 70% to 85% were seen once; the top ten hold around 2.3%. As to this clone: The antigen is unknown.

The germline gives CDR1 SEHNR, CDR2 FQNEAQ (reference sequence). The CDR3 runs 17 residues. V lost 3 bases and J lost 4; bases outside the gene matches: 8. The chain links TRBV7-9 to TRBJ2-1, with 11 bases lining up with TRBD1. The sequence was collected from a woman in her late teens or twenties in good health and CMV-seronegative. Material: PBMCs. The CDR3 region has the DNA TGTGCCAGCAGCTTTTCGGACAGGGGGCCCGAATACAATGAGCAGTTCTTC. Its translation is CASSFSDRGPEYNEQFF.